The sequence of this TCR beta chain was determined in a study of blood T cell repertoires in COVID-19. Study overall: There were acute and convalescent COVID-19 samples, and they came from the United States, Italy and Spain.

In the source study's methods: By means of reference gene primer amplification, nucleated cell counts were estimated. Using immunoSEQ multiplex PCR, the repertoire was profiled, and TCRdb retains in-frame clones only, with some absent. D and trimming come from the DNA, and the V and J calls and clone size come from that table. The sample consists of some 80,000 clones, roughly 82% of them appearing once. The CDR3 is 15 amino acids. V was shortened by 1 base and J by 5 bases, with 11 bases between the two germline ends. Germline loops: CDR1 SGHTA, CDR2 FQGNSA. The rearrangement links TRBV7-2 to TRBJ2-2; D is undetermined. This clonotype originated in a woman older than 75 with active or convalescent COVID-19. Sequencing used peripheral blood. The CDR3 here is CASSLVAVVTGELFF. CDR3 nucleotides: TGTGCCAGCAGCTTAGTGGCGGTGGTAACCGGGGAGCTGTTTTTT.